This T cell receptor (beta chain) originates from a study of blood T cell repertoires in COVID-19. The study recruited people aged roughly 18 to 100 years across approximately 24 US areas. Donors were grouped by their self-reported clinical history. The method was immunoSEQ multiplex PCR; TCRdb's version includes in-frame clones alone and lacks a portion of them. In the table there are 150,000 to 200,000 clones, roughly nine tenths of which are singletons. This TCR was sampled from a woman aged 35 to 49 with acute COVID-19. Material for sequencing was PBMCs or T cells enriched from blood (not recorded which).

CDR3 nucleotide sequence: TGTGCCAGCAGCGTAGCCGGGGGTCCCTACGAGCAGTACTTC. It encodes CASSVAGGPYEQYF. The rearrangement joins TRBV9 to TRBJ2-7; TRBD2 might be the D (6 bases). Germline V CDR1 and CDR2: SGDLS, YYNGEE. V gave up 0 bases and J gave up 2 bases, with 9 bases separating them. The length of the CDR3 is 14 residues.